Detailed here is one T cell receptor beta chain. The CDR3 has 15 residues. CDR1 SGHTA and CDR2 FQGNSA come from the germline V gene. V was cut by 2 bases and J by 0 bases, with 8 bases left in between. Sequenced by immunoSEQ multiplex PCR; TCRdb stores in-frame clones only, minus some. The table includes 200,000 to 250,000 clones, roughly four fifths detected once. The data were obtained in a study of blood T cell repertoires in COVID-19. This sequence was found in a man aged 35 to 55 who had recovered from COVID-19. J is TRBJ1-3 and V is TRBV7-2; TRBD1 might be the D (5 bases). Sequences were obtained from PBMCs or T cells enriched from blood (not recorded which). The CDR3 loop is CASSLQGSSGNTIYF. The DNA of the CDR3 is TGTGCCAGCAGCTTACAGGGTTCCTCTGGAAACACCATATATTTT.